This section outlines one T cell receptor (beta chain) sequence together with its context. Its specific antigen is unknown. It has no much larger one-base neighbor in the sample; base qualities were not kept. Spanning cysteine to phenylalanine, the CDR3 consists of 15 amino acids. Of all the DNA, just the CDR3 is kept, 45 bases in frame from base 1. The junction shows trimming of 5 bases on V and 8 bases on J, plus 21 bases between the germline ends. CDR1 and CDR2, per the germline V gene, are SGHAT and FQNNGV. Separate from the approximately 690-subject first cohort, the validation cohort of 120 subjects was the group to which the donors belonged. This sample stems from a study of cytomegalovirus exposure and HLA in healthy donors (dated by TCRdb to the late 2010s). In the study overall: A later analysis indicated that the 130 or so validation repertoires were generated on the platform also employed for the 670 or so repertoires of the first cohort. The study aimed to test whether cataloging public T cell receptors could reveal signatures of past pathogen exposure. The study combined high-throughput TCR immunosequencing, statistical association of individual TCRs with disease status, and machine learning to predict cytomegalovirus infection status. A separate validation cohort of 90 to 150 different subjects was used in addition to the 666-subject first cohort. The full study reports these points: The study listed approximately 150 TCR beta chains as associated with cytomegalovirus. All 120 or so repertoires were used to score co-occurrence in the validation cohort in a later analysis, because that analysis had no HLA typing for the cohort. In both the original and validation cohorts, the classifier was reported to diagnose cytomegalovirus status with high specificity and sensitivity. A later analysis found that TCRs clustered in the first cohort also tended to co-occur in the 120 validation repertoires, with 94% of cluster scores above 0. Three of the identified cytomegalovirus-associated TCR beta chains were confirmed in vitro to be specific for cytomegalovirus antigens. Across donors, most TCR sequences were observed very rarely, whereas some public TCRs were present in many individuals. According to the authors, the approach could potentially be generalized to other disease states and immunological phenotypes.

Library generation was performed with the immunoSEQ multiplex PCR assay. The source study handled its data this way. A statistical classification framework was developed to diagnose cytomegalovirus status using the catalog of TCR beta chain sequences. The immuneACCESS repertoire file appears here via TCRdb, limited to in-frame rearrangements. These files lack a portion of the clones; in checked studies, under half of the deficit traces to unresolved V genes, and the cause of the others is not known. V and J calls and clone size are as listed in that table; D and trimming were resolved from the DNA. The sample table lists roughly 70,000 clones, around four fifths of them with a count of one. The ten largest clones represent about 3% of the sample.

The receptor was derived from a man under 40 in good health and CMV-seronegative. The source material was PBMCs. This sequence uses TRBV11-2 and TRBJ1-1; possibly the D gene is TRBD1, per 5 matching bases. The CDR3 is CASSPGGGAVGEAFF. The base sequence is TGTGCCAGCAGCCCGGGGGGGGGAGCGGTCGGGGAAGCTTTCTTT. With all but the CDR3 taken from the reference TRBV11-2 and TRBJ1-1 genes, the full variable domain is: EAGVAQSPRYKIIEKRQSVAFWCNPISGHATLYWYQQILGQGPKLLIQFQNNGVVDDSQLPKDRFSAERLKGVDSTLKIQPAKLEDSAVYLCASSPGGGAVGEAFFGQGTRLTVV.